The rows below give T cell receptor beta chains drawn from one sample of a study of blood T cell repertoires in COVID-19. The table came from immunoSEQ multiplex PCR; TCRdb's copy has only in-frame clones and leaves some out. Among about 270,000 clones listed, approximately 90% were seen once. Input material: PBMCs or T cells enriched from blood (not recorded which). The receptor source for this set is a man aged 35 to 55 who had been exposed to COVID-19. CDR3s include the opening cysteine and the closing phenylalanine or tryptophan. The order of the fields is V gene, J gene, D gene, clone size, CDR3 DNA, CDR3 protein. The D gene is left open where the match is weak. Clone size is given for some rows only: seen once, a few or many times, or a class if the clone is expanded.

>TRBV5-6|TRBJ2-5|NA|NA
TGTGCCAGCAGCCGACTAGAAAGGGAGACCCAGTACTTC
CASSRLERETQYF
>TRBV4-1|TRBJ1-2|TRBD1|NA
TGCGCCAGCAGCCAAGATTACCCCCCAGGGGGGTATGGCTACACCTTC
CASSQDYPPGGYGYTF
>TRBV24-1|TRBJ2-3|TRBD1|NA
TGTGCCACCAGTGACACACGACAGGGTTTAACAGATACGCAGTATTTT
CATSDTRQGLTDTQYF
>TRBV5-1|TRBJ1-1|NA|NA
TGCGCCAGCAGCTTGGGGTGGTCAGGGGCTATGAACACTGAAGCTTTCTTT
CASSLGWSGAMNTEAFF
>TRBV28|TRBJ2-1|NA|NA
TGTGCCAGCAGTCTCAGACTGAGCTCCTACAATGAGCAGTTCTTC
CASSLRLSSYNEQFF
>TRBV12-5|TRBJ2-7|NA|NA
TGTGCTAGTGGTTTGGTCTTAGAGGGGGTGGTGAGCTCCTACGAGCAGTACTTC
CASGLVLEGVVSSYEQYF
>TRBV9|TRBJ2-5|NA|NA
TGTGCCAGCAGCGTAGATTTGGGGAGGGAGACCCAGTACTTC
CASSVDLGRETQYF
>TRBV25-1|TRBJ2-7|TRBD2|NA
TGTGCCAGCAGTGCGATAGCGGGAGACCCCTCCTACGAGCAGTACTTC
CASSAIAGDPSYEQYF
>TRBV7-8|TRBJ2-7|TRBD1|NA
TGTGCCAGCAGCTTAGGACAGGGGGTCTACGAGCAGTACTTC
CASSLGQGVYEQYF
>TRBV5-5|TRBJ2-3|NA|NA
TGTGCCAGCAGCTTGGCCGGGGGGCGAGATACGCAGTATTTT
CASSLAGGRDTQYF
>TRBV7-3|TRBJ2-1|NA|NA
TGTGCCAGCAGCTTAACCTCAGGGGTCGGGTTGAGTGAGCAGTTCTTC
CASSLTSGVGLSEQFF
>TRBV28|TRBJ2-1|TRBD1|NA
TGTGCCAGCAGTCCGACCGCCCAGGACAGGGGTCAATACAATGAGCAGTTCTTC
CASSPTAQDRGQYNEQFF
>TRBV4-1|TRBJ2-5|TRBD2|NA
TGCGCCAGCAGCCCAATAGCGGGAGTAGTCTCTACATCCGCGGAGACCCAGTACTTC
CASSPIAGVVSTSAETQYF
>TRBV11-1|TRBJ1-2|NA|NA
TGTGCCAGCAGCCCTGGGCGAGACTATGGCTACACCTTC
CASSPGRDYGYTF
>TRBV21-1|TRBJ2-4|NA|NA
TGTGCCAGCAGCAAAGCGGGCAGGGGGAGGAACATTCAGTACTTC
CASSKAGRGRNIQYF
>TRBV5-4|TRBJ2-3|TRBD2|NA
TGTGCCAGCAGCTTGTCGCCGACTAGCGGGAGGATAAGCACAGATACGCAGTATTTT
CASSLSPTSGRISTDTQYF
>TRBV5-4|TRBJ2-7|NA|few
TGTGCCAGCAGCAATGGGGGAGGTAGAGGGAACGAGCAGTACTTC
CASSNGGGRGNEQYF
>TRBV19|TRBJ1-6|TRBD1|NA
TGTGCCAGTAGTCCGCCAGGGGGAAGGGATAATTCACCCCTCCACTTT
CASSPPGGRDNSPLHF
>TRBV7-9|TRBJ2-2|TRBD2|NA
TGTGCCAGCAGCTTTGGCGGGAGAAACACCGGGGAGCTGTTTTTT
CASSFGGRNTGELFF
>TRBV29-1|TRBJ1-2|TRBD1|NA
TGCAGCGTTTCCTTAGGGGGCACCTATGGCTACACCTTC
CSVSLGGTYGYTF
>TRBV6-5|TRBJ1-5|TRBD1|once
TGTGCCAGCAACCTGGACAGGGGCAATCAGCCCCAGCATTTT
CASNLDRGNQPQHF
>TRBV11-2|TRBJ1-1|NA|once
TGTGCCAGCAGCTCGACTGACAGGAACACTGAAGCTTTCTTT
CASSSTDRNTEAFF
>TRBV6-5|TRBJ1-1|TRBD1|NA
TGTGCCAGCAGTTACTTTCAGGGGGGTACGAACACTGAAGCTTTCTTT
CASSYFQGGTNTEAFF
>TRBV28|TRBJ1-2|TRBD1|NA
TGTGCCAGCAGAGGGACAGGGGAAGCGAATGGCTACACCTTC
CASRGTGEANGYTF
>TRBV3-1/TRBV3-2|TRBJ2-2|TRBD2|NA
TGTGCCAGCAGCCCAGGAGCGGGAGGGGTCACCGGGGAGCTGTTTTTT
CASSPGAGGVTGELFF
>TRBV11-1|TRBJ2-7|NA|NA
TGTGCCAGCAGCTTAGGAGGGAGTGAAAGCGAGCAGTACTTC
CASSLGGSESEQYF
>TRBV18|TRBJ1-2|TRBD1|NA
TGTGCCAGCTCAGTTACAGACAGGGGCCATGGCTACACCTTC
CASSVTDRGHGYTF
>TRBV4-1|TRBJ1-4|TRBD1|NA
TGCGCCAGCAGCCAACCTTTACAGGGGGCAGCTAATGAAAAACTGTTTTTT
CASSQPLQGAANEKLFF
>TRBV7-9|TRBJ2-1|NA|NA
TGTGCCAGCAGCTCTTTTCCCCGGGACTTCAGCTACAATGAGCAGTTCTTC
CASSSFPRDFSYNEQFF
>TRBV12-3/TRBV12-4|TRBJ2-5|NA|NA
TGTGCCAGCAGTACACTAGTACGAGAGACCCAGTACTTC
CASSTLVRETQYF